The 10 T cell receptor beta chains in this list originate from one sample, sequenced in a study of T cell clones after liver transplantation. The data were produced by immunoSEQ multiplex PCR, yet TCRdb's version contains in-frame clones alone and is incomplete. The sample contains 70,000 to 85,000 clones, about four fifths of which appear only once. The starting material was CD4+ T cells from blood, obtained before liver transplant. All receptors come from a human donor who received a liver transplant.

The chain combines TRBV5-1 with TRBJ2-3; 15 bases line up with TRBD2. The CDR3 has 16 amino acids. Germline-derived CDR1 and CDR2 are SGHRS and YFSETQ. Trimming removed 2 bases from V and 3 bases from J; junction bases left unmatched: 1. CDR3 nucleotide sequence: TGCGCCAGCAGCTTCGGACTAGCGGGAGGGACAGATACGCAGTATTTT. It is translated as CASSFGLAGGTDTQYF. The whole variable domain, remainder taken from reference TRBV5-1 and TRBJ2-3, is KAGVTQTPRYLIKTRGQQVTLSCSPISGHRSVSWYQQTPGQGLQFLFEYFSETQRNKGNFPGRFSGRQFSNSRSEMNVSTLELGDSALYLCASSFGLAGGTDTQYFGPGTRLTVL.

This clone has more than one count but fewer than ten. V is TRBV2 and J is TRBJ1-2, with 9 bases lining up with TRBD1. The CDR3 runs 14 residues. V was clipped by 6 bases and J by 4 bases; unmatched bases: 6. CDR1 is SNHLY, CDR2 FYNNEI, per germline. The CDR3 sequence: CASSSGTGPYGYTF. DNA of the CDR3: TGTGCCAGCAGCTCCGGGACAGGGCCCTATGGCTACACCTTC.

The genes are TRBV7-3 and TRBJ2-3, with D unresolved. The CDR3 is made up of 12 amino acids. The V end was cut by 3 bases, the J end by 5 bases, with 6 bases between. Germline V gives CDR1 SGHTA, CDR2 FQGTGA. CDR3 DNA sequence: TGTGCCAGCAGCTTTGGTCGAGATACGCAGTATTTT. This encodes CASSFGRDTQYF.

The rearrangement uses TRBV5-1 and TRBJ1-5; 8 nucleotides align to TRBD1. Per germline, CDR1 SGHRS and CDR2 YFSETQ. V gave up 4 bases and J gave up 2 bases; unmatched junction bases: 8. The CDR3 has 16 amino acids. CDR3 coding DNA: TGCGCCAGCAGCGTTTCAGGGACAGGCCGCAATCAGCCCCAGCATTTT. Its translation: CASSVSGTGRNQPQHF.

The rearrangement joins TRBV9 to TRBJ1-2; D remains ambiguous. V gave up 4 bases and J gave up 3 bases, with 13 bases separating them. The V gene's germline CDR1 is SGDLS and CDR2 YYNGEE. The CDR3 is made up of 14 amino acids. CDR3 in amino acids: CASSPQPTDYGYTF. The DNA for the CDR3 is TGTGCCAGCAGCCCGCAACCCACTGACTATGGCTACACCTTC. The complete variable domain, with remaining parts taken from reference TRBV9 and TRBJ1-2, reads DSGVTQTPKHLITATGQRVTLRCSPRSGDLSVYWYQQSLDQGLQFLIQYYNGEERAKGNILERFSAQQFPDLHSELNLSSLELGDSALYFCASSPQPTDYGYTFGSGTRLTVV.

The chain recombines TRBV28 with TRBJ1-4; 8 nucleotides match TRBD1. The CDR3 has 15 residues. Germline CDR1 MDHEN, CDR2 SYDVKM. J lost 0 bases, V lost 6 bases, and 3 bases had no gene match. The chain's CDR3 is CASRTGEATNEKLFF. The CDR3 coding sequence is TGTGCCAGCAGGACAGGGGAAGCAACTAATGAAAAACTGTTTTTT.

The chain joins TRBV11-2 to TRBJ2-5, with D possibly being TRBD1 (5 bases). CDR3 length equals 15 residues. From germline, CDR1 is SGHAT and CDR2 FQNNGV. Trimming took off 2 bases at V and 5 bases at J, with 15 bases between the two ends. The CDR3 DNA reads as TGTGCCAGCAGCTTACGGGCAGGGAAAGGGGAGACCCAGTACTTC. Its protein product is CASSLRAGKGETQYF.

This clone appeared a few times. The chain couples TRBV14 to TRBJ2-6; no clear D. Germline V gives CDR1 SGHDN, CDR2 FVKESK. V was cut by 0 bases and J by 4 bases, with 4 bases left in between. The CDR3 is 14 residues long. The CDR3 reads CASSQEPGANVLTF. As DNA, the CDR3 is TGTGCCAGCAGCCAAGAGCCAGGGGCCAACGTCCTGACTTTC.

The chain is built from TRBV10-3 and TRBJ2-3; no reliable D call. V was shortened by 3 bases and J by 0 bases, with 10 bases between the two germline ends. The germline gives CDR1 ENHRY, CDR2 SYGVKD. This CDR3 region has 15 residues. CDR3 DNA: TGTGCCATCAGTGACCCCCCCCAAAGCACAGATACGCAGTATTTT. Translated: CAISDPPQSTDTQYF.

CDR3 residues: CAWSALGGRAGETQYF. Written as DNA, the CDR3 is TGTGCCTGGAGTGCATTAGGGGGGAGGGCCGGAGAGACCCAGTACTTC. The V gene is TRBV30, the J gene TRBJ2-5; a weak D match, TRBD2 (7 bases). Looked up from germline, CDR1 is GTSNPN and CDR2 is SVGIG (reference sequence). V gave up 1 base and J gave up 4 bases, with 19 bases separating them. The CDR3 loop spans 16 amino acids.